The clone carrying this TCR beta chain was detected only a few times. The antigen is undetermined. The CDR3 totals 14 residues. The germline gives CDR1 ENHRY, CDR2 SYGVKD. The ends lost 4 bases at V and 5 bases at J; junction bases unmatched: 1. The sample is drawn from a study of graft-versus-host responses after intestinal transplantation. Clones were read by immunoSEQ multiplex PCR, and TCRdb kept only the in-frame ones, dropping some. The sample has about 100,000 clones, less than 90% seen once; the top ten hold 0.95%. The clonotype was recovered from a human donor who was the organ donor for an intestinal transplant. This chain connects TRBV10-3 to TRBJ1-4, with TRBD1 matching over 10 bases. This material consisted of unstimulated CD4+ T cells sorted from spleen or lymph node cells, taken before transplant. The CDR3 reads CAISGTGGNEKLFF. The DNA of the CDR3 is TGTGCCATCAGTGGGACAGGGGGGAATGAAAAACTGTTTTTT.